Below are 9 T cell receptor beta chains sequenced from a single sample in a study of shared clonotypes between healthy human individuals. The method was immunoSEQ multiplex PCR; TCRdb's version includes in-frame clones alone and lacks a portion of them. The sample includes about 2 million clones, over 85% of them seen just once. Only CD45RO-negative cells positively selected for CCR7 counted as naive CD8 cells, so terminally differentiated effector memory CD45RA+ cells were excluded. The specimen sequenced was naive CD8+ T cells sorted from blood. All receptors derive from a man aged 18-30 years in good health.

The J gene is TRBJ2-3, the V gene TRBV9; either TRBD1 or TRBD2 may supply D (6 bases each). The germline gives CDR1 SGDLS, CDR2 YYNGEE. Between the trimmed V and J ends, which lost 0 bases and 4 bases, there was a span of 9 bases. The CDR3 length is 14 residues. CDR3 amino acids: CASSVVEGADTQYF. The CDR3 DNA reads TGTGCCAGCAGCGTAGTGGAGGGGGCAGATACGCAGTATTTT.

Comment on this clone: This specimen includes other DNA sequences encoding the same CDR3. This rearrangement joins TRBV5-1 to TRBJ2-2, with TRBD1 matching 9 bases. Germline-derived CDR1 and CDR2 are SGHRS and YFSETQ. The CDR3 covers 15 residues. Losses at the gene ends were 4 bases for V and 5 bases for J; bases not matched to a gene: 6. CDR3 amino acids: CASSPGQGNTGELFF. For the CDR3, the DNA is TGCGCCAGCAGCCCGGGACAGGGAAATACCGGGGAGCTGTTTTTT.

The chain joins TRBV18 to TRBJ1-4, with 7 bases aligning to TRBD1. J lost 8 bases, V lost 2 bases, and 5 bases had no gene match. The CDR3 is 14 residues long. Germline-derived CDR1 and CDR2 are KGHSH and LQKENI. This CDR3 reads CASSPKGGAEKLFF. The CDR3 DNA reads as TGTGCCAGCTCACCAAAAGGGGGCGCGGAAAAACTGTTTTTT.

This chain uses TRBV29-1 with TRBJ2-7, with 8 bases identical to TRBD1. Germline-derived CDR1 and CDR2 are SQVTM and ANQGSEA. V dropped 7 bases and J dropped 2; count of bases not matched to a gene: 7. This CDR3 is 13 amino acids long. DNA for the CDR3: TGCAGCGCCTACGGGACAGGTGCCTACGAGCAGTACTTC. Encoded protein: CSAYGTGAYEQYF.

This sequence joins TRBV28 and TRBJ2-6; D not certain. The CDR3 runs to 15 residues. V was clipped by 6 bases and J by 0 bases, with 9 bases between them. Per germline, CDR1 MDHEN and CDR2 SYDVKM. The CDR3 spells CASSIGRSGANVLTF. In nucleotides, the CDR3 is TGTGCCAGCAGCATCGGCCGCTCTGGGGCCAACGTCCTGACTTTC.

V gene TRBV4-1 combines with J gene TRBJ1-5, with a weak D call TRBD1 (5 bases). The germline V gene has CDR1 MGHRA and CDR2 YSYEKL. The ends were cut back, 6 bases at V and 3 bases at J, with 18 bases in the middle. This CDR3 contains 16 residues. CDR3 residues: CASRAIGGVDNQPQHF. The CDR3 region has the DNA TGCGCCAGCAGGGCCATCGGAGGGGTGGACAATCAGCCCCAGCATTTT.

CDR3 in DNA: TGTGCCAGCAGTTACACCGGGACTCCGGGAAACACCATATATTTT. Translating it yields CASSYTGTPGNTIYF. The chain links TRBV27 to TRBJ1-3; possibly TRBD1 for D (5 bases). CDR1 MNHEY and CDR2 SMNVEV come from the germline V gene (reference sequence). Trimming removed 4 bases from V and 4 bases from J, with 14 bases in between. The length of the CDR3 is 15 residues.

The chain carries TRBV4-3 and TRBJ2-7; TRBD2 matches at 8 bases. CDR1 LGHNA and CDR2 YSLEER come from the germline V gene. V was pared by 0 bases and J by 3 bases, with 4 bases of the junction left unmatched. This CDR3 contains 15 residues. CDR3 residues: CASSQEGSGNYEQYF. CDR3 sequence (DNA): TGCGCCAGCAGCCAAGAGGGTAGCGGGAACTACGAGCAGTACTTC.

J is TRBJ2-7 and V is TRBV27; TRBD1 might be the D (5 bases). This CDR3 comprises 14 residues. V was cut by 3 bases and J by 2 bases, with 11 bases left in between. Germline CDR1 and CDR2: MNHEY and SMNVEV (reference sequence). The CDR3 reads CASSLAGNTYEQYF. The CDR3 DNA follows: TGTGCCAGCAGTTTGGCAGGGAATACCTACGAGCAGTACTTC.